The text below deals with one T cell receptor beta chain. This sample also contains other DNA sequences that code for the same CDR3. The sample is drawn from a study of shared clonotypes between healthy human individuals. Clones were read by immunoSEQ multiplex PCR, and TCRdb kept only the in-frame ones, dropping some. The data show 650,000 to 800,000 clones, 72% seen once. Germline lookup yields CDR1 SGHAT and CDR2 FQNNGV. The CDR3 is made up of 14 amino acids. The trim removed 1 base at V and 0 bases at J, leaving 0 bases unmatched. This sequence was found in a woman aged 30 to 39 in good health. This chain uses TRBV11-2 with TRBJ2-7; 7 bases agree with TRBD2. The specimen sequenced was memory CD4+ T cells sorted from blood. As to subset: CD45RA-negative fraction. For the CDR3, the DNA is TGTGCCAGCAGCTTAGCGGGAGGCTCCTACGAGCAGTACTTC. This translates into CASSLAGGSYEQYF.